The 21 T cell receptor beta chains listed next were all sequenced from one sample in a study of blood T cells in healthy people across ages. Primers used in a second PCR of about 7 to 12 cycles were a sample-barcoded 5' primer and a J-beta primer mix. One entry per CDR3 protein results from TCRdb running MiXCR on the 5' RACE reads. The sample gives around 1,900,000 distinct CDR3 sequences, roughly 43% of which show up once; 23% is in the top ten. Specimen: blood. The receptors derive from a human donor in good health.

This clonotype was picked up a small number of times. The rearrangement joins TRBV7-8 to TRBJ2-3, with 8 bases matching TRBD2. With 5 bases clipped from V and 6 bases from J, the junction kept 7 bases outside the gene matches. This CDR3 spans 14 amino acids. Germline CDR1 SGHVS, CDR2 FQNEAQ. Written as DNA, the CDR3 is TGTGCCAGCAGCCCCGACGGGAGGGGGGATACGCAGTATTTT. This codes for CASSPDGRGDTQYF. Together with reference TRBV7-8 and TRBJ2-3, the CDR3 gives the full variable domain: GAGVSQSPRYKVAKRGQDVALRCDPISGHVSLFWYQQALGQGPEFLTYFQNEAQLDKSGLPSDRFFAERPEGSVSTLKIQRTQQEDSAVYLCASSPDGRGDTQYFGPGTRLTVL.

This chain connects TRBV3-1 to TRBJ1-1, with unresolved D. This CDR3 is 14 amino acids long. Deletions cut 3 bases from V and 1 base from J, with 9 bases between. Germline lookup yields CDR1 LGHDT and CDR2 YNNKEL (reference sequence). CDR3 in amino acids: CASSHSHQNTEAFF. The CDR3 region has the DNA TGTGCCAGCAGCCACAGCCACCAGAACACTGAAGCTTTCTTT. The complete variable domain, with remaining parts taken from reference TRBV3-1 and TRBJ1-1, reads DTAVSQTPKYLVTQMGNDKSIKCEQNLGHDTMYWYKQDSKKFLKIMFSYNNKELIINETVPNRFSPKSPDKAHLNLHINSLELGDSAVYFCASSHSHQNTEAFFGQGTRLTVV.

The chain employs TRBV11-3 and TRBJ2-5, with 12 bases fitting TRBD2. V lost 5 bases and J lost 11; bases outside the gene matches: 15. Germline values: CDR1 SGHNT, CDR2 YENEEA. The CDR3 has 16 residues. In DNA, the CDR3 is TGTGCCAGCAGCCCTCGGACTAGCGGGGCCCACAATGAGCAGTACTTC. It translates to CASSPRTSGAHNEQYF. Full variable domain (outside the CDR3, taken from reference TRBV11-3 and TRBJ2-5): EAGVVQSPRYKIIEKKQPVAFWCNPISGHNTLYWYLQNLGQGPELLIRYENEEAVDDSQLPKDRFSAERLKGVDSTLKIQPAELGDSAVYLCASSPRTSGAHNEQYFGPGTRLLVL.

The V and J genes are TRBV5-1 and TRBJ2-2; perhaps TRBD1 as D (5 bases). The V end lost 5 bases, the J end lost 7 bases, and 12 bases lay between the germline ends. Germline-derived CDR1 and CDR2 are SGHRS and YFSETQ. The CDR3 is 13 residues long. CDR3 sequence: CASRALGDGELFF. The DNA for the CDR3 is TGCGCCAGCAGAGCGTTAGGGGACGGGGAGCTGTTTTTT.

The CDR3 here is CSAVQGSKTQYF. The DNA for the CDR3 is TGCAGCGCTGTACAGGGTTCGAAGACCCAGTACTTC. The V and J genes are TRBV29-1 and TRBJ2-7; D is possibly TRBD1 (6 bases). The better agreement between TRBJ2-5 and the DNA end casts doubt on the J call. CDR3 length equals 12 residues. Germline V CDR1 and CDR2: SQVTM, ANQGSEA.

V is TRBV30 and J is TRBJ2-1, with D perhaps TRBD2 (5 bases). V was pared by 0 bases and J by 10 bases, with 13 bases between. This CDR3 has 13 amino acids. Germline CDR1 reads GTSNPN; CDR2 reads SVGIG (reference sequence). CDR3 bases: TGTGCCTGGAGTGTTATCGAACGGGGAGAGCAGTTCTTC. It encodes CAWSVIERGEQFF.

J is TRBJ1-2 and V is TRBV4-2; D ambiguous. CDR3 length: 13 amino acids. V was clipped by 0 bases and J by 2 bases, with 4 bases between them. Germline assignment: CDR1 LGHNA and CDR2 YNFKEQ. The CDR3 DNA reads as TGTGCCAGCAGCCAAGATGAAAACTATGGCTACACCTTC. Translation: CASSQDENYGYTF.

The chain carries TRBV28 and TRBJ2-5; the D is unclear. The DNA end is a closer match to TRBJ2-7, so the J assignment may be wrong. The CDR3 runs 15 residues. The germline V gene encodes CDR1 MDHEN and CDR2 SYDVKM. The CDR3 DNA follows: TGTGCCAGCCGAGTCGTGGGAATAGGTAGCAACGAGCAGTACTTC. Protein: CASRVVGIGSNEQYF.

The rearrangement uses TRBV6-6 and TRBJ2-1, with D possibly being TRBD1 or TRBD2 (5 bases each). Per germline, CDR1 MNHNY and CDR2 SVGAGI (reference sequence). The CDR3 is made up of 12 amino acids. The ends were cut back, 0 bases at V and 12 bases at J, with 9 bases in the middle. CDR3 nucleotide sequence: TGTGCCAGCAGTTACTCGACCGGGACGCAGTTCTTC. Residues: CASSYSTGTQFF.

This chain connects TRBV20-1 to TRBJ2-7; D is possibly TRBD1 or TRBD2 (5 bases each). V gave up 6 bases and J gave up 3 bases, with 15 bases separating them. The CDR3 length is 13 residues. Germline lookup yields CDR1 DFQATT and CDR2 SNEGSKA (reference sequence). The CDR3 coding sequence is TGCAGTGCCAGCCGGGACCCATACTACGAGCAGTACTTC. It encodes CSASRDPYYEQYF.

The chain links TRBV29-1 to TRBJ2-1; TRBD2 is a possible D gene (7 bases). The CDR3 contains 12 residues. Germline CDR1 and CDR2: SQVTM and ANQGSEA. Trimming took 6 bases from V and 9 from J, leaving 15 bases between them. CDR3 protein: CSVDRGAGEQFF. The CDR3 nucleotides read TGCAGCGTGGACCGGGGGGCAGGTGAGCAGTTCTTC.

The V call is TRBV28, the J call TRBJ1-1, with D unresolved. The germline gives CDR1 MDHEN, CDR2 SYDVKM. The CDR3 has 14 amino acids. V lost 5 bases and J 3 bases, leaving 13 bases between the germline ends. The CDR3 nucleotides read TGTGCCAGCAGTGCGCCCCACAGTTACACTGAAGCTTTCTTT. This translates into CASSAPHSYTEAFF.

The chain combines TRBV9 with TRBJ2-4; D is perhaps TRBD1 or TRBD2 (5 bases each). The germline V and J ends were trimmed by 4 bases and 12 bases, with 14 bases remaining between them. The CDR3 runs to 12 residues. Germline V gene sequence: CDR1 SGDLS, CDR2 YYNGEE. The CDR3 DNA is TGTGCCAGCAGCCCCCGGGACGGGCGTCAGTACTTC. It translates to CASSPRDGRQYF. The variable domain in full, with the rest retrieved from reference TRBV9 and TRBJ2-4, is DSGVTQTPKHLITATGQRVTLRCSPRSGDLSVYWYQQSLDQGLQFLIQYYNGEERAKGNILERFSAQQFPDLHSELNLSSLELGDSALYFCASSPRDGRQYFGAGTRLSVL.

This clonotype turned up a few times. The chain combines TRBV6-5 with TRBJ2-4; D not resolved. The J call is in doubt because the DNA end fits TRBJ2-1 better. Germline V lookup: CDR1 MNHEY, CDR2 SVGAGI. The CDR3 is 16 residues long. Here the CDR3 DNA reads TGTGCCAGCAGTCGTAGACCAGCCCGCAGCGAACATGAGCAGTTCTTC. It codes for CASSRRPARSEHEQFF.

The rearrangement joins TRBV4-3 to TRBJ2-1; 8 nucleotides agree with TRBD1. The ends lost 0 bases at V and 8 bases at J; junction bases unmatched: 12. This CDR3 spans 17 amino acids. Looked up from germline, CDR1 is LGHNA and CDR2 is YSLEER. The CDR3 loop reads CASSQDVGGQVRDEQFF. DNA of the CDR3: TGCGCCAGCAGCCAAGATGTAGGGGGACAGGTTAGGGATGAGCAGTTCTTC.

V usage is TRBV2 and J usage is TRBJ2-5; TRBD2 matches at 8 bases. The CDR3 is made up of 17 amino acids. Trimming took 5 bases from V and 5 from J; bases not matched to a gene: 16. Germline V lookup: CDR1 SNHLY, CDR2 FYNNEI. The CDR3: CASSWELETSDKETQYF. DNA of the CDR3: TGTGCCAGCAGTTGGGAGTTAGAGACTAGCGATAAGGAGACCCAGTACTTC.

The rearrangement joins TRBV4-3 to TRBJ1-1; D is ambiguous. The CDR3 is made up of 18 amino acids. CDR1 is LGHNA and CDR2 is YSLEER in the germline V gene. Trimming removed 0 bases at V and 1 base at J, with 18 bases between. The CDR3 region is CASSQDRALRKENTEAFF. The CDR3 DNA reads as TGCGCCAGCAGCCAAGATCGGGCGTTACGAAAGGAGAACACTGAAGCTTTCTTT.

The gene calls are TRBV5-1 and TRBJ2-5, with 12 bases matching TRBD2. V shed 0 bases, J shed 5 bases, and the junction held 5 bases outside the gene matches. The CDR3 totals 16 residues. Germline CDR1 is SGHRS and CDR2 is YFSETQ. The CDR3: CASSLAGLAGPETQYF. The CDR3 coding sequence is TGCGCCAGCAGCTTGGCCGGACTAGCGGGGCCGGAGACCCAGTACTTC.

The V call is TRBV12-3 or TRBV12-4, the J call TRBJ2-5; D is tentatively TRBD1 or TRBD2 (6 bases each). V lost 1 base, J lost 5 bases, and 14 bases lay in between. CDR3 length: 15 amino acids. The CDR3 DNA follows: TGTGCCAGCAGTTTAGTGGGGGGCGGAGGGGAGACCCAGTACTTC. Encoded protein: CASSLVGGGGETQYF.

The chain joins TRBV28 to TRBJ1-2, with D possibly TRBD1 on 6 matching bases. The CDR3 is 14 amino acids. Germline loops: CDR1 MDHEN, CDR2 SYDVKM. Trimming removed 6 bases at V and 6 bases at J, with 17 bases between. CDR3 in DNA: TGTGCCAGCAGCTCCCCCACAGGGACCCATGGCTACACCTTC. As protein: CASSSPTGTHGYTF.

This clonotype was counted between two and nine times. This chain connects TRBV12-3 or TRBV12-4 to TRBJ1-2; perhaps TRBD1 as D (5 bases). The CDR3 extends over 15 amino acids. V dropped 9 bases and J dropped 4 bases, with 21 bases sitting between them. In DNA form, the CDR3 reads TGTGCCAGTACCCCTGGGGCTGCATCTATCTATGGCTACACCTTC. Its translation: CASTPGAASIYGYTF.